This entry lists 9 T cell receptor beta chains sequenced from one sample in a study of blood T cell repertoires in COVID-19. The method was immunoSEQ multiplex PCR; TCRdb's version includes in-frame clones alone and lacks a portion of them. Of fewer than 200,000 clones in the sample, around nine tenths are singletons; the top ten hold 9.5% to 15%. Material: peripheral blood. The receptor set was obtained from a woman between 65 and 79 years old with COVID-19, enrolled during active disease.

This clone appeared many times. The V call is TRBV5-6, the J call TRBJ1-6, with D possibly matching TRBD1 (5 bases). The CDR3 covers 14 residues. Germline assignment: CDR1 SGHDT and CDR2 YYEEEE. With 4 bases removed from V and 8 bases from J, the gap between germline ends came to 13 bases. CDR3 bases: TGTGCCAGCAGCAGGGGCTTACCAGATTCACCCCTCCACTTT. Protein sequence: CASSRGLPDSPLHF.

This chain links TRBV4-1 with TRBJ2-7; 10 positions agree with TRBD2. The V segment lost 0 bases and the J segment 5 bases; nucleotides outside the gene matches: 13. CDR1 and CDR2 from the germline V gene are MGHRA and YSYEKL. The CDR3 runs 18 residues. In DNA form, the CDR3 reads TGCGCCAGCAGCCAAGAGGAAGAGGGGCTAGCGGGAGTAAACGAGCAGTACTTC. This translates into CASSQEEEGLAGVNEQYF.

DNA of the CDR3: TGTGCCACCAGCAGGAGCCAGGGGACGGGCTACACCTTC. Residues: CATSRSQGTGYTF. The genes are TRBV15 and TRBJ1-2, with a tentative D call TRBD1 (6 bases). In germline, CDR1 is LNHNV, CDR2 YYDKDF (reference sequence). V was clipped by 3 bases and J by 8 bases, with 13 bases between them. The CDR3 has 13 amino acids.

J is TRBJ2-5 and V is TRBV6-5, with D perhaps TRBD2 (5 bases). In germline, CDR1 is MNHEY, CDR2 SVGAGI. The germline V and J ends were trimmed by 6 bases and 0 bases, with 14 bases remaining between them. The CDR3 totals 15 residues. The CDR3 DNA reads TGTGCCAGCAGGGCACGGACTCAATACCAAGAGACCCAGTACTTC. It is translated as CASRARTQYQETQYF.

J is TRBJ1-1 and V is TRBV19; no clear D gene. CDR1 and CDR2 (germline): LNHDA, SQIVND (reference sequence). The CDR3 loop spans 12 amino acids. Trimming pared 2 bases from V and 7 bases from J, leaving 8 bases between. CDR3 sequence reads: CASSIPLGEAFF. Written as DNA, the CDR3 is TGTGCCAGTAGTATACCCCTCGGTGAAGCTTTCTTT.

The chain has TRBV28 and TRBJ2-7; 7 bases are shared with TRBD1. Looked up from germline, CDR1 is MDHEN and CDR2 is SYDVKM. The CDR3 is 15 amino acids. The ends lost 4 bases at V and 1 base at J; junction bases unmatched: 7. The CDR3: CASSSGQMLSYEQYF. CDR3 nucleotide sequence: TGTGCCAGCAGTTCGGGACAGATGCTTTCCTACGAGCAGTACTTC.

V usage is TRBV7-9 and J usage is TRBJ1-4, with TRBD1 matching 9 bases. This CDR3 spans 14 amino acids. Trimming took 3 bases from V and 8 from J; bases not matched to a gene: 4. Germline lookup yields CDR1 SEHNR and CDR2 FQNEAQ (reference sequence). CDR3 amino acids: CASSLTGGGEKLFF. Here the CDR3 DNA reads TGTGCCAGCAGCTTGACAGGGGGTGGCGAAAAACTGTTTTTT.

V is TRBV6-5 and J is TRBJ2-7, with a weak D call TRBD1 (7 bases). The length of the CDR3 is 15 residues. Germline V gives CDR1 MNHEY, CDR2 SVGAGI. Trimming took off 0 bases at V and 2 bases at J, with 11 bases between the two ends. The CDR3 DNA sequence: TGTGCCAGCAGTTACTCGTCAGGGGGGACCTACGAGCAGTACTTC. It specifies CASSYSSGGTYEQYF.

This clone showed up just a few times. The rearrangement uses TRBV11-2 and TRBJ2-7; D is possibly TRBD2 (5 bases). Trimming pared 0 bases from V and 4 bases from J, leaving 10 bases between. The germline gives CDR1 SGHAT, CDR2 FQNNGV. The CDR3 totals 14 residues. CDR3 residues: CASSLDGRLYEQYF. The CDR3, as DNA: TGTGCCAGCAGCTTAGATGGGAGATTGTACGAGCAGTACTTC.